Presented here are 13 T cell receptor beta chains from one specimen sequenced in a study of beta chain features in type 1 diabetes. Reverse transcribing all isolated RNA meant expressed TCRB transcripts were sequenced. The method was immunoSEQ multiplex PCR; TCRdb's version includes in-frame clones alone and lacks a portion of them. Here the sample spans around 430,000 clones, roughly 30% being singletons. The sample consisted of naive CD4+ T cells from blood. The receptors come from a man younger than 30 in good health.

The genes are TRBV5-4 and TRBJ2-7; D assignment may be TRBD1 or TRBD2 (5 bases each). Germline assignment: CDR1 SGHNT and CDR2 YYREEE (reference sequence). With 1 base removed from V and 2 bases from J, the gap between germline ends came to 10 bases. CDR3 length equals 14 residues. CDR3 protein: CASSLTQGPYEQYF. The CDR3 coding sequence is TGTGCCAGCAGCTTGACGCAGGGACCCTACGAGCAGTACTTC.

This clone appeared a few times. V and J are TRBV30 and TRBJ1-2, with a weak D call TRBD1 (5 bases). This CDR3 is built from 13 residues. The germline gives CDR1 GTSNPN, CDR2 SVGIG (reference sequence). Trimming removed 1 base from V and 7 bases from J, with 13 bases in between. The CDR3 nucleotides read TGTGCCTGGAGTGAGGGGACGGTTGGTGGCTACACCTTC. Protein: CAWSEGTVGGYTF.

V is TRBV9 and J is TRBJ2-5, with 10 bases aligning to TRBD2. The V gene end was trimmed by 0 bases and the J gene end by 2 bases; junction bases not matched to a gene: 7. CDR3 length equals 17 residues. Germline values: CDR1 SGDLS, CDR2 YYNGEE. In DNA form, the CDR3 reads TGTGCCAGCAGCGTAGGGCTAGCGGGAGAGGGGCAAGAGACCCAGTACTTC. Protein sequence: CASSVGLAGEGQETQYF.

This clone was seen a few times. V is TRBV29-1 and J is TRBJ2-3, with D tentatively TRBD1 or TRBD2 (5 bases each). Germline assignment: CDR1 SQVTM and CDR2 ANQGSEA. The CDR3 spans 14 residues. Trimming pared 7 bases from V and 5 bases from J, leaving 19 bases between. The CDR3 sequence is CSARDGDRGDTQYF. The CDR3 nucleotides are TGCAGCGCCCGGGACGGGGATCGGGGAGATACGCAGTATTTT.

The V gene is TRBV18, the J gene TRBJ2-7; 7 bases are shared with TRBD1. The CDR3 has 17 residues. In germline, CDR1 is KGHSH, CDR2 LQKENI. V was pared by 5 bases and J by 2 bases, with 15 bases of the junction left unmatched. The CDR3 is CASSTGTAAQTTYEQYF. CDR3 nucleotides: TGTGCCAGCTCAACCGGGACAGCCGCTCAGACTACCTACGAGCAGTACTTC.

The chain is built from TRBV28 and TRBJ2-5; 7 bases line up with TRBD1. J lost 0 bases, V lost 2 bases, and 3 bases had no gene match. In germline, CDR1 is MDHEN, CDR2 SYDVKM. This CDR3 is built from 15 residues. CDR3 bases: TGTGCCAGCAGTTTAAGGGACAGAGACCAAGAGACCCAGTACTTC. Translating it yields CASSLRDRDQETQYF.

This clone turned up a few times. The chain couples TRBV6-1 to TRBJ2-1; 13 bases match TRBD2. Germline V gene data show CDR1 as MNHNS and CDR2 as SASEGT. This CDR3 is built from 19 residues. The trim removed 4 bases at V and 3 bases at J, leaving 12 bases unmatched. CDR3 nucleotides: TGTGCCAGCAGTGTGGGACTAGCGGGATCCCGCTACGGCTACAATGAGCAGTTCTTC. It is translated as CASSVGLAGSRYGYNEQFF.

This CDR3 is CASSSGVEQFF. Here the CDR3 DNA reads TGTGCCAGCAGCTCCGGAGTGGAGCAGTTCTTC. The chain combines TRBV5-4 with TRBJ2-1; no clear D. This CDR3 region has 11 residues. Trimming stripped 3 bases from V and 10 bases from J, with 8 bases between. The germline gives CDR1 SGHNT, CDR2 YYREEE (reference sequence).

This clone appeared a few times. This rearrangement joins TRBV4-3 to TRBJ1-4; D is undetermined. V was cut by 0 bases and J by 5 bases, with 10 bases left in between. This CDR3 has 15 residues. Germline V gene sequence: CDR1 LGHNA, CDR2 YSLEER. For the CDR3, the DNA is TGCGCCAGCAGCCAAGACGGCTACCGAAATGAAAAACTGTTTTTT. Residues: CASSQDGYRNEKLFF.

The chain carries TRBV9 and TRBJ1-1; D unresolved. Trimming pared 0 bases from V and 1 base from J, leaving 13 bases between. The germline CDR1 and CDR2 sequences are SGDLS and YYNGEE. The CDR3 has 16 residues. The chain's CDR3 is CASSVEPGAGNTEAFF. The CDR3 DNA is TGTGCCAGCAGCGTAGAGCCGGGCGCAGGGAACACTGAAGCTTTCTTT.

The V gene is TRBV12-5, the J gene TRBJ2-5; 9 nucleotides align to TRBD1. The J segment lost 2 bases and the V segment lost 5 bases, leaving 6 bases of the junction unmatched. Germline CDR1 reads LGHNT; CDR2 reads FRNRAP. The CDR3 is made up of 15 amino acids. The CDR3 spells CASGRGTGRQETQYF. The CDR3, as DNA: TGTGCTAGTGGTCGTGGGACAGGGCGTCAAGAGACCCAGTACTTC.

This sequence joins TRBV7-3 and TRBJ1-1; D call uncertain. CDR1 SGHTA and CDR2 FQGTGA come from the germline V gene. Trimming took 0 bases from V and 4 from J, leaving 9 bases between them. The CDR3 extends over 14 amino acids. In nucleotides, the CDR3 is TGTGCCAGCAGCTTAACGGGAGTAGGCACTGAAGCTTTCTTT. It yields the protein CASSLTGVGTEAFF.

The chain carries TRBV29-1 and TRBJ1-1; D gene ambiguous. CDR3 length: 13 residues. V was shortened by 3 bases and J by 5 bases, with 13 bases between the two germline ends. The V gene's germline CDR1 is SQVTM and CDR2 ANQGSEA. CDR3 loop: CSVDPGLVTEAFF. DNA of the CDR3: TGCAGCGTTGATCCGGGGTTGGTGACTGAAGCTTTCTTT. The entire variable domain, with the rest obtained from reference TRBV29-1 and TRBJ1-1, is as follows: SAVISQKPSRDICQRGTSLTIQCQVDSQVTMMFWYRQQPGQSLTLIATANQGSEATYESGFVIDKFPISRPNLTFSTLTVSNMSPEDSSIYLCSVDPGLVTEAFFGQGTRLTVV.